Below are 7 T cell receptor beta chains sequenced from a single sample in a study of cytomegalovirus exposure and HLA in healthy donors. Vbeta (60) and Jbeta (13) primers were used in the PCR. The table came from immunoSEQ multiplex PCR; TCRdb's copy has only in-frame clones and leaves some out. Of tens of thousands of clones in the sample, 90% to 95% were seen once. What was sequenced was PBMCs. The receptors originated from a woman in her late teens or twenties in good health and CMV-seronegative.

The V and J genes are TRBV18 and TRBJ1-2; 9 bases fit TRBD1. Unmatched junction bases numbered 10, after V lost 3 bases and J lost 2 bases. Germline CDR1 KGHSH, CDR2 LQKENI. The CDR3 is 17 residues long. CDR3 nucleotides: TGTGCCAGCTCACCCCGGGACAGGGTTAATCCGAACTATGGCTACACCTTC. Its protein product is CASSPRDRVNPNYGYTF.

Comments on this clone: Compared with germline, one end of the junction differs, possibly owing to a read error. The V and J genes are TRBV7-2 and TRBJ2-6; a possible D gene is TRBD1 (5 bases). The CDR3 length is 15 residues. In germline, CDR1 is SGHTA, CDR2 FQGNSA. The CDR3 region is CASSLSASGANVLTF. DNA for the CDR3: TGTGCCAGCAGCTTATCCGCCTCTGGGGCTAACGTCCTGACTTTC.

This rearrangement joins TRBV6-6 to TRBJ2-3; 14 bases match TRBD2. The germline V gene has CDR1 MNHNY and CDR2 SVGAGI (reference sequence). CDR3 length: 15 amino acids. V shed 6 bases, J shed 3 bases, and the junction held 2 bases outside the gene matches. In nucleotides, the CDR3 is TGTGCCAGCAGGGGACTAGCGGGAGAGACAGATACGCAGTATTTT. It yields the protein CASRGLAGETDTQYF.

The V gene is TRBV5-4, the J gene TRBJ2-6; perhaps TRBD2 as D (6 bases). V was pared by 0 bases and J by 0 bases, with 7 bases between. This CDR3 is built from 16 residues. Germline V gene lookup returns CDR1 SGHNT and CDR2 YYREEE (reference sequence). The CDR3 DNA sequence: TGTGCCAGCAGCTTGGATAGCGGCTCTGGGGCCAACGTCCTGACTTTC. This codes for CASSLDSGSGANVLTF. Together with reference TRBV5-4 and TRBJ2-6, the CDR3 gives the full variable domain: ETGVTQSPTHLIKTRGQQVTLRCSSQSGHNTVSWYQQALGQGPQFIFQYYREEENGRGNFPPRFSGLQFPNYSSELNVNALELDDSALYLCASSLDSGSGANVLTFGAGSRLTVL.

The rearrangement uses TRBV7-2 and TRBJ2-3, with 8 bases aligning to TRBD2. Trimming took 2 bases from V and 0 from J; bases not matched to a gene: 7. Per the germline V gene, CDR1 is SGHTA and CDR2 is FQGNSA. The CDR3 consists of 17 residues. The CDR3 here is CASSLRGGAVSTDTQYF. The CDR3 coding sequence is TGTGCCAGCAGCTTACGGGGGGGAGCCGTAAGCACAGATACGCAGTATTTT.

CDR3 bases: TGTGCCAGCAGCGTTTCCCCGGCTAGCCTTATCACAGATACGCAGTATTTT. It specifies CASSVSPASLITDTQYF. The chain recombines TRBV9 with TRBJ2-3, with TRBD2 as a possible D gene (5 bases). This CDR3 has 17 amino acids. Germline V lookup: CDR1 SGDLS, CDR2 YYNGEE. V lost 2 bases and J 2 bases, leaving 18 bases between the germline ends.

Turning to this clone: The same CDR3 arises from other DNA sequences in this sample as well. J is TRBJ1-1 and V is TRBV28; TRBD1 matches 7 bases. The CDR3 length is 16 residues. The junction had 4 bases not matched to a gene; V was cut back by 0 bases and J by 0 bases. CDR1 and CDR2 (germline): MDHEN, SYDVKM. The CDR3 region is CASSLWTGIMNTEAFF. Written as DNA, the CDR3 is TGTGCCAGCAGTTTATGGACAGGGATTATGAACACTGAAGCTTTCTTT.